A single sample is the source of the 14 T cell receptor beta chains below, sequenced in a study of shared T cell receptors in the human thymus. Here immunoSEQ multiplex PCR was the method, and the copy in TCRdb shows in-frame clones only, minus some. The data contain more than 550,000 clones, approximately 87% of them seen just once; the ten biggest clones take up just under 0.0095%. This sample also appeared in a second study, on human thymus T cells.

Sequenced input: thymocytes. The receptors were gathered from a boy in the first two years of life with a congenital heart defect.

The J gene is TRBJ1-1, the V gene TRBV4-3; the D gene is possibly TRBD1 (5 bases). V was trimmed by 4 bases and J by 4 bases, leaving 10 bases between them. The CDR3 sequence is 13 residues long. CDR1 and CDR2 (germline): LGHNA, YSLEER. The CDR3, as DNA: TGCGCCAGCAGCCGTGACAGCCTCACTGAAGCTTTCTTT. Its translation: CASSRDSLTEAFF.

The chain links TRBV19 to TRBJ1-5; possibly TRBD1 for D (5 bases). V was trimmed by 6 bases and J by 0 bases, leaving 24 bases between them. Germline lookup yields CDR1 LNHDA and CDR2 SQIVND (reference sequence). The CDR3 is 19 residues long. CDR3 bases: TGTGCCAGTAGCATGAACCAGGGAGGGGCTTTGGTTAGCAATCAGCCCCAGCATTTT. Amino acid sequence: CASSMNQGGALVSNQPQHF.

The J gene is TRBJ2-7, the V gene TRBV18; 9 nucleotides line up with TRBD1. J gave up 9 bases and V 3 bases, and 6 bases lay outside the gene matches. The CDR3 contains 13 residues. Germline V gene sequence: CDR1 KGHSH, CDR2 LQKENI. In DNA, the CDR3 is TGTGCCAGCTCACCGGGACAGGGTTACAGGCAGTACTTC. As protein: CASSPGQGYRQYF.

This rearrangement joins TRBV11-3 to TRBJ1-1; D may be TRBD1 (6 bases). This CDR3 has 14 amino acids. V was clipped by 1 base and J by 3 bases, with 9 bases between them. Per the germline V gene, CDR1 is SGHNT and CDR2 is YENEEA. CDR3 sequence: CASSLGGGHTEAFF. The CDR3 bases are TGTGCCAGCAGCTTAGGGGGGGGCCACACTGAAGCTTTCTTT.

This chain connects TRBV4-1 to TRBJ2-7; TRBD2 agrees at 7 bases. J was trimmed by 4 bases and V by 1 base; bases with no gene match: 13. The CDR3 loop spans 17 amino acids. The germline gives CDR1 MGHRA, CDR2 YSYEKL. CDR3 loop: CASSQGDRDYLVYEQYF. Here the CDR3 DNA reads TGCGCCAGCAGCCAAGGGGACCGGGACTACCTTGTTTACGAGCAGTACTTC.

The chain has TRBV18 and TRBJ2-3, with TRBD1 matching 8 bases. Germline V lookup: CDR1 KGHSH, CDR2 LQKENI. The J segment lost 3 bases and the V segment lost 6 bases, leaving 2 bases of the junction unmatched. CDR3 length equals 13 residues. CDR3 residues: CASSRQGTDTQYF. CDR3 in DNA: TGTGCCAGCTCTCGACAGGGGACAGATACGCAGTATTTT.

The chain couples TRBV20-1 to TRBJ1-2; no clear D. The CDR3 consists of 11 residues. The germline V and J ends were trimmed by 1 base and 7 bases, with 7 bases remaining between them. Germline CDR1 reads DFQATT; CDR2 reads SNEGSKA (reference sequence). CDR3 sequence reads: CSARAGSGYTF. The CDR3 DNA reads as TGCAGTGCTAGAGCAGGCTCTGGCTACACCTTC.

This chain uses TRBV28 with TRBJ2-1; D is possibly TRBD2 (5 bases). Per the germline V gene, CDR1 is MDHEN and CDR2 is SYDVKM. Deletions cut 3 bases from V and 6 bases from J, with 6 bases between. The CDR3 extends over 12 amino acids. CDR3 sequence (DNA): TGTGCCAGCAGTTTGGGGAGCAATGAGCAGTTCTTC. Its protein product is CASSLGSNEQFF.

J is TRBJ2-4 and V is TRBV5-5; D gene ambiguous. V dropped 1 base and J dropped 0 bases, with 5 bases sitting between them. Germline V CDR1 and CDR2: SGHKS, YYEKEE (reference sequence). The CDR3 extends over 14 amino acids. The CDR3 DNA reads as TGTGCCAGCAGCTTGTTAGCAGCCAAAAACATTCAGTACTTC. Its protein is CASSLLAAKNIQYF.

This chain links TRBV9 with TRBJ2-3, with D possibly TRBD2 on 7 matching bases. The CDR3 covers 16 residues. Germline assignment: CDR1 SGDLS and CDR2 YYNGEE. V shed 3 bases and J shed 6 bases, with 20 bases lying between them. CDR3 loop: CASSAYEAGAYDTQYF. Here the CDR3 DNA reads TGTGCCAGCAGCGCCTACGAGGCGGGGGCCTATGATACGCAGTATTTT.

This clone was seen a single time. The chain carries TRBV18 and TRBJ1-6; tentatively, D is TRBD1 (6 bases). CDR3 length: 15 amino acids. V was trimmed by 6 bases and J by 8 bases, leaving 17 bases between them. CDR1 and CDR2 from the germline V gene are KGHSH and LQKENI. This chain's CDR3 is CASSHPQGKHSPLHF. The CDR3 nucleotides read TGTGCCAGCTCGCACCCGCAGGGGAAACATTCACCCCTCCACTTT.

V gene TRBV14 combines with J gene TRBJ2-7; D might be TRBD1 (6 bases). Germline CDR1 reads SGHDN; CDR2 reads FVKESK. V dropped 3 bases and J dropped 0 bases, with 12 bases sitting between them. The CDR3 has 15 amino acids. The CDR3 sequence is CASSQRQEDSYEQYF. The CDR3 nucleotides are TGTGCCAGCAGCCAGAGACAGGAAGACTCCTACGAGCAGTACTTC.

This rearrangement joins TRBV28 to TRBJ2-7; 9 nucleotides match TRBD1. V trimming: 7 bases; J trimming: 7 bases; junction bases outside the gene matches: 11. Germline values: CDR1 MDHEN, CDR2 SYDVKM. This CDR3 is 14 amino acids long. The CDR3 reads CASTSGTGPGEQYF. In DNA form, the CDR3 reads TGTGCCAGCACTTCCGGGACAGGGCCGGGGGAGCAGTACTTC.

CDR3 residues: CASSPLRYNEQFF. CDR3 sequence (DNA): TGTGCCAGCTCACCTCTAAGATACAATGAGCAGTTCTTC. This chain connects TRBV18 to TRBJ2-1; D uncertain. The V and J ends lost 3 bases and 4 bases respectively, with 7 bases between them. CDR3 length equals 13 residues. In germline, CDR1 is KGHSH, CDR2 LQKENI.